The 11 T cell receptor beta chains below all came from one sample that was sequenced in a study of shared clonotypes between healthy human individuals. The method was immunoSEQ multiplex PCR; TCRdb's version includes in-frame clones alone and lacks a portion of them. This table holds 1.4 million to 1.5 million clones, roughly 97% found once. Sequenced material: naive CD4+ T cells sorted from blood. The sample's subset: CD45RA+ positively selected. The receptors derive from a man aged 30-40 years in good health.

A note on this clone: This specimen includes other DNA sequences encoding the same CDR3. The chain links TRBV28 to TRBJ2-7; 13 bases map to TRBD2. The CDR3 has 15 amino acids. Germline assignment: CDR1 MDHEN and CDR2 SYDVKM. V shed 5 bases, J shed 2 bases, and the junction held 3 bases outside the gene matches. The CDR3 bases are TGTGCCAGCAGTCCCGGGACTAGCGGGACCTACGAGCAGTACTTC. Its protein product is CASSPGTSGTYEQYF.

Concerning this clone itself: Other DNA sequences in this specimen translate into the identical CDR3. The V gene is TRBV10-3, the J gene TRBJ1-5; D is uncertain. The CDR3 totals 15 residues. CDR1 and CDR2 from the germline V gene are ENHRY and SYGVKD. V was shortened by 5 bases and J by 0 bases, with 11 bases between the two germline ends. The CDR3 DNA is TGTGCCATCAGTCCAGACACGGTTAGCAATCAGCCCCAGCATTTT. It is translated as CAISPDTVSNQPQHF.

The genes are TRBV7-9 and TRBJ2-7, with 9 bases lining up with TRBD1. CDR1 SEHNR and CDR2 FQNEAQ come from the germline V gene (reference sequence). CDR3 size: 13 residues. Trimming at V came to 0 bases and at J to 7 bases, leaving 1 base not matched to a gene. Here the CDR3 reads CASSLADRGEQYF. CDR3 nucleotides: TGTGCCAGCAGCTTAGCGGACAGGGGAGAGCAGTACTTC.

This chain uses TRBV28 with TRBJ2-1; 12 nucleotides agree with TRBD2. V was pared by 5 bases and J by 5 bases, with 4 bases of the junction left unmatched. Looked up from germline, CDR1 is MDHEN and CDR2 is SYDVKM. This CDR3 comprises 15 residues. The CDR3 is CASSTLAGGDNEQFF. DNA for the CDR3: TGTGCCAGCAGTACCCTAGCGGGAGGGGACAATGAGCAGTTCTTC.

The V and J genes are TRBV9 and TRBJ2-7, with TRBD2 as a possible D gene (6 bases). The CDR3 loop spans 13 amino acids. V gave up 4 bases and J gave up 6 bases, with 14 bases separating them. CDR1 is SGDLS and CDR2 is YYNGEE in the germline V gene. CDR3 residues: CASSSQLGGEQYF. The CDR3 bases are TGTGCCAGCAGCTCTCAACTGGGGGGCGAGCAGTACTTC.

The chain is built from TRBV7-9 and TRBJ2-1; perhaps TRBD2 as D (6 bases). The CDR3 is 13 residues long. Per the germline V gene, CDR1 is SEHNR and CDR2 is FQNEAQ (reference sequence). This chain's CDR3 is CATSGVSYNEQFF. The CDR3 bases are TGTGCAACATCGGGGGTTTCCTACAATGAGCAGTTCTTC.

CDR3 coding DNA: TGTGCCAGCAGCTTGGGTCTGGGGACAGGGCGGAAAGAGACCCAGTACTTC. Translating it yields CASSLGLGTGRKETQYF. The V call is TRBV5-4, the J call TRBJ2-5; 9 positions agree with TRBD1. The CDR3 is 17 amino acids. Germline CDR1 reads SGHNT; CDR2 reads YYREEE (reference sequence). The junction had 9 bases not matched to a gene; V was cut back by 0 bases and J by 3 bases.

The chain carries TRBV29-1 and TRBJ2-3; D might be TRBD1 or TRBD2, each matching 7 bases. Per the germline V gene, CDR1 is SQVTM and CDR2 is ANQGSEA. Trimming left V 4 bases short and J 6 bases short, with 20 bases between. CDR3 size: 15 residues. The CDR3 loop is CSVVGRGDGRDTQYF. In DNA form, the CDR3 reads TGCAGCGTTGTTGGCAGGGGGGACGGGAGGGATACGCAGTATTTT.

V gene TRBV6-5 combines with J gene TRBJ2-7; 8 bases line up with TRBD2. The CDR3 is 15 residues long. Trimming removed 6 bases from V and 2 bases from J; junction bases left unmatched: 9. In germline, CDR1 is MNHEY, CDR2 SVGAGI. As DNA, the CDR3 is TGTGCCAGCAGCCCAAAGCGGGGGCTAGCCTACGAGCAGTACTTC. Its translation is CASSPKRGLAYEQYF.

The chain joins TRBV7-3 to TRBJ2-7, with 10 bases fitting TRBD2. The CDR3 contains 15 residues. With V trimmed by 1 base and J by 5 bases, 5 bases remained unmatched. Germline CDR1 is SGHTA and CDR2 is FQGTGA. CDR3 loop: CASSLKAGGPHEQYF. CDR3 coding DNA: TGTGCCAGCAGCTTAAAAGCGGGAGGGCCCCACGAGCAGTACTTC.

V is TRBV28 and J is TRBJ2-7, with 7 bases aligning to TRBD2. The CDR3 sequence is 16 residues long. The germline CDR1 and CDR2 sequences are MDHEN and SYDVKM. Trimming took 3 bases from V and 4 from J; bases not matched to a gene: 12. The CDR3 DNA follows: TGTGCCAGCAGTTTTTCCTTCGCTGGCGGGAGTTACGAGCAGTACTTC. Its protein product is CASSFSFAGGSYEQYF. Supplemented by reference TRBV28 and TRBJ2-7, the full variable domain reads DVKVTQSSRYLVKRTGEKVFLECVQDMDHENMFWYRQDPGLGLRLIYFSYDVKMKEKGDIPEGYSVSREKKERFSLILESASTNQTSMYLCASSFSFAGGSYEQYFGPGTRLTVT.